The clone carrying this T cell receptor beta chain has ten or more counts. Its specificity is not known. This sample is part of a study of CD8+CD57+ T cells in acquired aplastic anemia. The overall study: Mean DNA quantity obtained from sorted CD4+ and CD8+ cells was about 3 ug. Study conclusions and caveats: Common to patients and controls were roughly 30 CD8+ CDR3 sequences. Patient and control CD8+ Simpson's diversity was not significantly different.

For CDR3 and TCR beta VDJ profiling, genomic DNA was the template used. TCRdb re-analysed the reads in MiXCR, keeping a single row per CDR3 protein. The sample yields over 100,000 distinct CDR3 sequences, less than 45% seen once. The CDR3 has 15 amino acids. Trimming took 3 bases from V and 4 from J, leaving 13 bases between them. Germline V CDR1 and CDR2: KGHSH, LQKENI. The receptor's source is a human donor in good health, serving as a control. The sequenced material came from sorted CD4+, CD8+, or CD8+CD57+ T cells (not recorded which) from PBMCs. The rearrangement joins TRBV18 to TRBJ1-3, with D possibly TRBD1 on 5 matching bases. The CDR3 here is CASSPAGTVGNTIYF. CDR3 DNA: TGTGCCAGCTCACCTGCCGGGACTGTGGGAAACACCATATATTTT.